The 26 T cell receptor beta chains listed next were all sequenced from one sample in a study of T-cell reconstitution after alpha-beta-depleted transplantation in children. For TCRbeta, the library was prepared with unique molecular identifiers. TCRdb reanalysed the PCR reads using MiXCR and keeps one entry per CDR3 protein. Here the sample spans about 980,000 distinct CDR3 sequences, about 29% being singletons. This specimen consisted of PBMCs, mostly from graft donor cells, obtained 360 days after TCRalphabeta/CD19-depleted stem cell transplant. Every receptor here comes from a boy in the first two years of life who had a stem cell transplant for SCID, so the T cells may come from the graft donor.

The V and J genes are TRBV5-1 and TRBJ1-1; TRBD1 might be the D (5 bases). In germline, CDR1 is SGHRS, CDR2 YFSETQ. The V and J ends lost 6 bases and 1 base respectively, with 10 bases between them. This CDR3 has 13 amino acids. CDR3 amino acids: CASNRDPNTEAFF. The CDR3, as DNA: TGCGCCAGCAACCGGGACCCGAACACTGAAGCTTTCTTT.

J is TRBJ1-3 and V is TRBV7-2; D uncertain. The CDR3 length is 14 residues. Germline CDR1 SGHTA, CDR2 FQGNSA. Trimming cost V 5 bases and J 0 bases, with 8 bases left between them. The CDR3 reads CASSPVSSGNTIYF. Here the CDR3 DNA reads TGTGCCAGCAGCCCAGTGAGCTCTGGAAACACCATATATTTT. The whole variable domain, remainder taken from reference TRBV7-2 and TRBJ1-3, is GAGVSQSPSNKVTEKGKDVELRCDPISGHTALYWYRQSLGQGLEFLIYFQGNSAPDKSGLPSDRFSAERTGGSVSTLTIQRTQQEDSAVYLCASSPVSSGNTIYFGEGSWLTVV.

This clonotype was counted many times. J is TRBJ2-7 and V is TRBV24-1, with 7 bases that match TRBD1. Germline-derived CDR1 and CDR2 are KGHDR and SFDVKD. V was pared by 0 bases and J by 0 bases, with 13 bases of the junction left unmatched. The CDR3 is made up of 19 amino acids. The CDR3 loop reads CATSDLDRATQFSSYEQYF. CDR3 DNA sequence: TGTGCCACCAGTGATTTGGACAGGGCCACTCAATTTAGCTCCTACGAGCAGTACTTC.

The V call is TRBV3-1, the J call TRBJ1-1; a weak D match, TRBD1 (5 bases). Germline V gives CDR1 LGHDT, CDR2 YNNKEL (reference sequence). The CDR3 is made up of 13 amino acids. V shed 7 bases and J shed 4 bases, with 13 bases lying between them. CDR3 protein: CASMRGEGTEAFF. The CDR3 region has the DNA TGTGCCAGCATGAGGGGCGAGGGCACTGAAGCTTTCTTT.

The rearrangement joins TRBV29-1 to TRBJ2-7, with D perhaps TRBD1 (6 bases). This CDR3 has 12 amino acids. V was shortened by 6 bases and J by 2 bases, with 11 bases between the two germline ends. Looked up from germline, CDR1 is SQVTM and CDR2 is ANQGSEA. CDR3 sequence: CSVYGDTYEQYF. The CDR3 nucleotides read TGCAGCGTCTACGGGGACACCTACGAGCAGTACTTC.

At least ten counts were recorded for this clonotype. The V call is TRBV6-5, the J call TRBJ2-2; D ambiguous. This CDR3 is 16 amino acids long. Trimming removed 5 bases from V and 4 bases from J, with 17 bases in between. Germline-derived CDR1 and CDR2 are MNHEY and SVGAGI. CDR3 sequence (DNA): TGTGCCAGCAGTCCCCTCGACTCCTCCTTCACCGGGGAGCTGTTTTTT. Its translation: CASSPLDSSFTGELFF.

This clonotype was observed a handful of times. This chain connects TRBV7-9 to TRBJ2-7; D not certain. CDR1 and CDR2 (germline): SEHNR, FQNEAQ (reference sequence). The length of the CDR3 is 15 residues. Trimming removed 1 base from V and 0 bases from J, with 10 bases in between. This CDR3 is CASSLGDFRSYEQYF. The CDR3 DNA reads TGTGCCAGCAGCTTAGGTGACTTCCGCTCCTACGAGCAGTACTTC.

This clonotype turned up a few times. The V gene is TRBV11-1, the J gene TRBJ2-3; 9 bases line up with TRBD1. This CDR3 region has 15 residues. V lost 4 bases, J lost 2 bases, and 4 bases stayed unmatched. The germline gives CDR1 SGHAT, CDR2 FQDESV (reference sequence). CDR3 sequence: CASSWGQGLTDTQYF. In nucleotides, the CDR3 is TGTGCCAGCAGCTGGGGACAGGGCCTCACAGATACGCAGTATTTT.

This clonotype was seen more than once but under ten times. The J gene is TRBJ2-3, the V gene TRBV29-1; the D call may be TRBD1 or TRBD2 (5 bases each). CDR1 is SQVTM and CDR2 is ANQGSEA in the germline V gene. V shed 6 bases and J shed 2 bases, with 27 bases lying between them. This CDR3 spans 18 amino acids. CDR3 bases: TGCAGCGTAGTAACCCATCCGGGACGGGATCTTAACACAGATACGCAGTATTTT. This encodes CSVVTHPGRDLNTDTQYF.

The chain carries TRBV7-3 and TRBJ1-1; 7 nucleotides align to TRBD1. The CDR3 runs to 18 residues. With V trimmed by 2 bases and J by 3 bases, 15 bases remained unmatched. Germline V gene sequence: CDR1 SGHTA, CDR2 FQGTGA. CDR3 sequence: CASSLLIDRAGGDTEAFF. CDR3 DNA: TGTGCCAGCAGCTTACTTATCGACAGGGCGGGAGGTGACACTGAAGCTTTCTTT.

The chain has TRBV6-5 and TRBJ2-7, with D perhaps matching TRBD1 (5 bases). Germline loops: CDR1 MNHEY, CDR2 SVGAGI. The CDR3 covers 13 residues. With 2 bases removed from V and 6 bases from J, the gap between germline ends came to 11 bases. The CDR3 reads CASSYQGLGEQYF. CDR3 bases: TGTGCCAGCAGTTACCAGGGCCTGGGCGAGCAGTACTTC.

This clonotype was counted a few times. This chain connects TRBV12-3 or TRBV12-4 to TRBJ2-3; TRBD2 might be the D (6 bases). V was trimmed by 3 bases and J by 1 base, leaving 11 bases between them. There are 15 residues in the CDR3. CDR3: CASSFGASGTDTQYF. The CDR3 nucleotides are TGTGCCAGCAGTTTCGGGGCTAGCGGCACAGATACGCAGTATTTT.

This clonotype was detected a few times. This sequence joins TRBV28 and TRBJ2-5, with TRBD1 as a possible D gene (6 bases). The germline CDR1 and CDR2 sequences are MDHEN and SYDVKM. This CDR3 is 14 amino acids long. The V end lost 3 bases, the J end lost 2 bases, and 10 bases lay between the germline ends. The CDR3 region is CASSLIDRQETQYF. The CDR3 region has the DNA TGTGCCAGCAGTTTGATCGACAGGCAAGAGACCCAGTACTTC.

V and J are TRBV7-9 and TRBJ2-2; TRBD1 is a possible D gene (5 bases). The length of the CDR3 is 17 residues. From germline, CDR1 is SEHNR and CDR2 FQNEAQ (reference sequence). V was trimmed by 0 bases and J by 6 bases, leaving 17 bases between them. The CDR3 protein is CASSLAGRNYRAGELFF. DNA of the CDR3: TGTGCCAGCAGCTTAGCGGGGCGAAATTACCGCGCCGGGGAGCTGTTTTTT.

Only a few counts were recorded for this clonotype. The gene calls are TRBV6-1 and TRBJ2-5; maybe TRBD1 (5 bases). Trimming stripped 7 bases from V and 4 bases from J, with 16 bases between. The germline gives CDR1 MNHNS, CDR2 SASEGT. There are 14 residues in the CDR3. The CDR3 DNA reads as TGTGCCAGCACCTCTGGGCAGGGCGGAGAGACCCAGTACTTC. Translation gives CASTSGQGGETQYF.

This clonotype was observed a handful of times. The chain has TRBV11-1 and TRBJ2-1, with 10 nucleotides matching TRBD2. Germline CDR1 SGHAT, CDR2 FQDESV (reference sequence). The CDR3 is 18 residues long. With V trimmed by 1 base and J by 0 bases, 6 bases remained unmatched. Here the CDR3 reads CASSLGISGGSSYNEQFF. The CDR3 bases are TGTGCCAGCAGCTTAGGAATTAGCGGGGGGAGCTCCTACAATGAGCAGTTCTTC.

This clonotype was picked up a small number of times. V is TRBV12-3 or TRBV12-4 and J is TRBJ2-1; D unresolved. V lost 7 bases, J lost 9 bases, and 22 bases lay in between. The CDR3 spans 15 residues. DNA for the CDR3: TGTGCCAGCACTCTAGAGGCCCCCTTGTTGCGTGAGCAGTTCTTC. This gives the protein CASTLEAPLLREQFF.

V and J are TRBV7-3 and TRBJ2-5; no clear D gene. This CDR3 comprises 15 residues. Germline CDR1 SGHTA, CDR2 FQGTGA. V lost 0 bases, J lost 2 bases, and 10 bases lay in between. As DNA, the CDR3 is TGTGCCAGCAGCTTAACCCCGGCCCCACAAGAGACCCAGTACTTC. Its translation: CASSLTPAPQETQYF.

The chain uses TRBV30 and TRBJ2-2; D call uncertain. Trimming removed 5 bases from V and 7 bases from J, with 8 bases in between. Germline CDR1 and CDR2: GTSNPN and SVGIG (reference sequence). This CDR3 has 11 amino acids. In nucleotides, the CDR3 is TGTGCCTGGGACGCCGGCGGGGAGCTGTTTTTT. It codes for CAWDAGGELFF.

This clonotype was recorded many times. V is TRBV27 and J is TRBJ2-3; 8 positions match TRBD2. V lost 3 bases and J lost 5; bases outside the gene matches: 10. The germline CDR1 and CDR2 sequences are MNHEY and SMNVEV (reference sequence). This CDR3 spans 16 amino acids. CDR3 protein: CASSFQAGVPRDTQYF. The CDR3 nucleotides read TGTGCCAGCAGTTTCCAAGCGGGGGTCCCTCGAGATACGCAGTATTTT.

The gene calls are TRBV6-5 and TRBJ2-5, with a tentative D call TRBD1 (6 bases). This CDR3 region has 15 residues. In germline, CDR1 is MNHEY, CDR2 SVGAGI. V shed 2 bases and J shed 5 bases, with 15 bases lying between them. CDR3 DNA: TGTGCCAGCAGTTACCAACAGGGTAGGGGGGAGACCCAGTACTTC. It encodes CASSYQQGRGETQYF.

In its sample, this clonotype was seen many times. The chain carries TRBV7-2 and TRBJ2-1, with D maybe TRBD1 (5 bases). V shed 5 bases and J shed 0 bases, with 8 bases lying between them. The CDR3 has 14 amino acids. Germline-derived CDR1 and CDR2 are SGHTA and FQGNSA. CDR3 bases: TGTGCCAGCAGCCCCGACAGCTCCTACAATGAGCAGTTCTTC. This codes for CASSPDSSYNEQFF.

This clonotype was counted many times. The rearrangement uses TRBV12-5 and TRBJ1-1, with TRBD1 identical over 7 bases. CDR1 LGHNT and CDR2 FRNRAP come from the germline V gene. The ends lost 3 bases at V and 2 bases at J; junction bases unmatched: 12. The CDR3 spans 17 residues. The CDR3 region is CASGFSLGDSYNTEAFF. CDR3 nucleotides: TGTGCTAGTGGTTTTTCCCTTGGGGACAGCTATAACACTGAAGCTTTCTTT.

This chain joins TRBV10-3 and TRBJ2-7; D is uncertain. Trimming took 7 bases from V and 3 from J, leaving 13 bases between them. This CDR3 has 13 amino acids. Germline lookup yields CDR1 ENHRY and CDR2 SYGVKD. The DNA for the CDR3 is TGTGCCATCACCGCACTCTGGGGCTACGAGCAGTACTTC. It is translated as CAITALWGYEQYF.

This clonotype was seen many times. This chain's CDR3 is CAISVVEDTQYF. The CDR3 DNA is TGTGCCATCAGTGTAGTAGAAGATACGCAGTATTTT. This chain joins TRBV10-3 and TRBJ2-3; D ambiguous. The V gene's germline CDR1 is ENHRY and CDR2 SYGVKD. The length of the CDR3 is 12 residues. Trimming removed 4 bases from V and 5 bases from J, with 7 bases in between.

This clonotype was found many times. One junction end disagrees with the germline gene, perhaps due to a read error. This chain connects TRBV5-1 to TRBJ2-3; D is ambiguous. The CDR3 sequence is 12 residues long. Germline V gene data show CDR1 as SGHRS and CDR2 as YFSETQ. CDR3 region: CASSSRTDTQYF. In nucleotides, the CDR3 is TGTGCCAGCAGCTCCCGCACAGATACGCAGTATTTT. Supplemented by reference TRBV5-1 and TRBJ2-3, the full variable domain reads KAGVTQTPRYLIKTRGQQVTLSCSPISGHRSVSWYQQTPGQGLQFLFEYFSETQRNKGNFPGRFSGRQFSNSRSEMNVSTLELGDSALYLCASSSRTDTQYFGPGTRLTVL.